These T cell receptor beta chains were read from a single sample in a study of control samples from healthy donors and cancer patients. Measured with immunoSEQ multiplex PCR; TCRdb has only the in-frame clones, and not every one. The sample includes around 110,000 clones, over 85% of them seen just once. The sequenced sample consisted of blood. The receptor source for this set is a man aged 25-40 years in good health. Both conserved end residues are part of each CDR3. D genes are given only for firm matches. Not all rows give a size; the values are once, few, many and, for expanded clones, a class.

TRBV6-4	TRBD2	TRBJ2-1	few	TGTGCCAGCAGTACCGGGACTAGCGGGGGCGCGGAACAGTTCTTC	CASSTGTSGGAEQFF
TRBV29-1	.	TRBJ2-2	.	TGCAGCGTAGGTAGTATCGGGACCGGGGAGCTGTTTTTT	CSVGSIGTGELFF
TRBV7-8	.	TRBJ1-1	.	TGTGCCAGCAGCTTAGACCTCTCTGGGGGCACTGAAGCTTTCTTT	CASSLDLSGGTEAFF
TRBV5-1	.	TRBJ2-1	.	TGCGCCAGCAGCTTGGACCTAACCTACAATGAGCAGTTCTTC	CASSLDLTYNEQFF
TRBV6-6	.	TRBJ1-5	.	TGTGCCAGCAGTAAAGCGAATCAGCCCCAGCATTTT	CASSKANQPQHF
TRBV6-5	.	TRBJ2-7	.	TGTGCCAGCAGTTATAGTGACTCCTACGAGCAGTACTTC	CASSYSDSYEQYF
TRBV7-6	.	TRBJ1-2	once	TGTGCCAGCAGCTCCCACCCGGGGGGGGGAGGGTTTGGCTACACCTTC	CASSSHPGGGGFGYTF
TRBV19	.	TRBJ1-6	.	TGTGCCAGTAGTATAGTAGGGAGTTGGGCGTCACCCCTCCACTTT	CASSIVGSWASPLHF
TRBV4-2	TRBD1	TRBJ2-2	.	TGTGCCAGCAGCACGCGACAGGGGGAAGACACCGGGGAGCTGTTTTTT	CASSTRQGEDTGELFF
TRBV12-5	.	TRBJ1-5	.	TGTGCTAGTGGTTTGGCAAATAATCAGCCCCAGCATTTT	CASGLANNQPQHF
TRBV7-8	TRBD1	TRBJ2-7	.	TGTGCCAGCAGCCAGAGACAGGGAAACGAGCAGTACTTC	CASSQRQGNEQYF
TRBV27	.	TRBJ2-2	.	TGTGCCAGCAGTTTATCCGGCAGCAACACCGGGGAGCTGTTTTTT	CASSLSGSNTGELFF
TRBV10-3	TRBD1	TRBJ2-5	.	TGTGCCATCAGTGACTCCGGGACAGGGGATGGCCAGTACTTC	CAISDSGTGDGQYF